The 3 T cell receptor beta chains below all came from one sample that was sequenced in a study of OX40 agonist ivuxolimab in advanced cancers. The assay was immunoSEQ multiplex PCR, and TCRdb's table has in-frame clones only and misses some. Among tens of thousands of clones, about 91% were seen once, and the ten largest hold approximately 7%. The specimen was CD4+ or CD8+ T cells sorted from blood, collected in a trial of the OX40 agonist ivuxolimab. These receptors were obtained from an adult with an advanced solid tumor such as melanoma, head and neck, liver or kidney cancer.

This chain uses TRBV9 with TRBJ1-2, with D possibly being TRBD1 (5 bases). The germline CDR1 and CDR2 sequences are SGDLS and YYNGEE. The CDR3 totals 13 residues. Trimming removed 4 bases at V and 8 bases at J, with 15 bases between. The CDR3: CASSPSGLSGYTF. The CDR3 DNA is TGTGCCAGCAGCCCCTCGGGGCTGAGCGGCTACACCTTC.

The CDR3 spells CASRKVGNEKLFF. DNA of the CDR3: TGTGCCAGTAGGAAGGTGGGAAATGAAAAACTGTTTTTT. The chain couples TRBV19 to TRBJ1-4; D not certain. V was trimmed by 6 bases and J by 5 bases, leaving 10 bases between them. The CDR3 consists of 13 residues. Germline CDR1 LNHDA, CDR2 SQIVND (reference sequence).

V gene TRBV5-1 combines with J gene TRBJ2-7; perhaps TRBD1 as D (5 bases). The CDR3 spans 14 residues. Germline V CDR1 and CDR2: SGHRS, YFSETQ. V lost 0 bases and J lost 3, with 10 bases in between. CDR3 sequence: CASSLVQGGYEQYF. The CDR3 region has the DNA TGCGCCAGCAGCTTGGTCCAGGGTGGCTACGAGCAGTACTTC.